This is a list of T cell receptor beta chains from one sample in a study of T cells in Graves' hyperthyroidism and ophthalmopathy. TCRdb passed the multiplex PCR reads through MiXCR, listing each CDR3 protein once. The sample consists of approximately 430,000 distinct CDR3 sequences, roughly 14% of them appearing once. The sample comprised blood. Every receptor here comes from a woman younger than 30 with Graves' hyperthyroidism. Each CDR3 is given with its conserved first and last residue. D genes are given only for firm matches. Expanded clones are given a class, and other clones once, few, many or no size at all.

TRBV20-1,TRBD1,TRBJ1-1,many,TGCAGTGCTAGAGGGACAGGGGGAACTGAAGCTTTCTTT,CSARGTGGTEAFF
TRBV6-1,-,TRBJ1-4,many,TGTGCCAGCAGTGAATGGAGATCAACTAATGAAAAACTGTTTTTT,CASSEWRSTNEKLFF
TRBV19,TRBD2,TRBJ2-1,many,TGTGCCAGCTTAGCGGGAGCTGCTGGGGAGCAGTTCTTC,CASLAGAAGEQFF
TRBV20-1,-,TRBJ1-2,many,TGCAGTGTTTCAAACGAGGGGCAAGGTGGCTACACCTTC,CSVSNEGQGGYTF
TRBV30,TRBD2,TRBJ2-3,-,TGTGCCTGGAGTGTAAGCCGGACTAGCGGTAGCACAGATACGCAGTATTTT,CAWSVSRTSGSTDTQYF
TRBV2,-,TRBJ2-1,many,TGTGCCAGCAGTGAATTGGCTCGAGGGGAGCAGTTCTTC,CASSELARGEQFF
TRBV29-1,TRBD1,TRBJ1-4,-,TGCAGCGTTGCAAGGGGGCCCACTAATGAAAAACTGTTTTTT,CSVARGPTNEKLFF
TRBV3-1,TRBD1,TRBJ1-1,few,TGTGCCAGCAGCCCCCGGGACAGGGCGGGCACTGAAGCTTTCTTT,CASSPRDRAGTEAFF
TRBV6-2/TRBV6-3,-,TRBJ1-5,few,TGTGCCAGCCTACCGAGGGGAGGGGGCAATCAGCCCCAGCATTTT,CASLPRGGGNQPQHF
TRBV12-3/TRBV12-4,-,TRBJ2-2,many,TGTGCCAGCGAAGAAGGTCGGAACACCGGGGAGCTGTTTTTT,CASEEGRNTGELFF
TRBV5-1,TRBD2,TRBJ2-3,many,TGCGCCAGCAGCTTACTAGCGGCCCGCACAGATACGCAGTATTTT,CASSLLAARTDTQYF
TRBV28,-,TRBJ1-2,many,TGTGCCAGCAGTTTAATCAGGGAGGGCTACACCTTC,CASSLIREGYTF
TRBV28,-,TRBJ2-5,many,TGTGCCAGCAGTTCTCGTCGCATTAGGGAAGAGACCCAGTACTTC,CASSSRRIREETQYF
TRBV9,-,TRBJ2-1,-,TGTGCCAGCAGCGTAGATGGACTATCTAATGAGCAGTTCTTC,CASSVDGLSNEQFF
TRBV6-1,TRBD1,TRBJ2-7,many,TGTGCCAGCAGTTCCACCATCGGGACAGGGGGCGAGCAGTACTTC,CASSSTIGTGGEQYF
TRBV6-6,-,TRBJ1-4,-,TGTGCCAGCAGTTACAGTCCATATAATGAAAAACTGTTTTTT,CASSYSPYNEKLFF
TRBV6-5,-,TRBJ2-7,many,TGTGCCAGCAGTTACAACGGTGAGCAGTACTTC,CASSYNGEQYF
TRBV7-8,TRBD2,TRBJ2-1,-,TGTGCCAGCAGCGTCTCCGGGACTAGCGGGGGATACAATGAGCAGTTCTTC,CASSVSGTSGGYNEQFF
TRBV27,TRBD2,TRBJ2-5,many,TGTGCCAGCAGTTTTAATAGCGGGGGGGTCACGGCCCAGTACTTC,CASSFNSGGVTAQYF
TRBV20-1,-,TRBJ2-1,-,TGCAGTGCTATTTACACGGACGGTTTTGCCTCCTACAATGAGCAGTTCTTC,CSAIYTDGFASYNEQFF
TRBV6-5,TRBD1,TRBJ2-7,-,TGTGCCAGCAGTTACGCGGACAGGGCCCACGAGCAGTACTTC,CASSYADRAHEQYF
TRBV20-1,TRBD2,TRBJ2-2,-,TGCAGTGCTAGAGACGCCAGCGGGAGGATGGCCCCGAACACCGGGGAGCTGTTTTTT,CSARDASGRMAPNTGELFF
TRBV6-2/TRBV6-3,-,TRBJ1-2,many,TGTGCCAGCAGTTACGACCGGTTAAACTATGGCTACACCTTC,CASSYDRLNYGYTF
TRBV11-2,TRBD2,TRBJ2-3,many,TGTGCCAGCAGCTTTCAGCGGGGGGGACTGGGCACAGATACGCAGTATTTT,CASSFQRGGLGTDTQYF
TRBV2,TRBD1,TRBJ1-2,many,TGTGCCAGCAGTGCAAATGAGGGACAGGGGGGGTATGGCTACACCTTC,CASSANEGQGGYGYTF
TRBV19,-,TRBJ1-6,-,TGTGCCAGTAGTATGGGGGTTTCCAATTCACCCCTCCACTTT,CASSMGVSNSPLHF
TRBV19,-,TRBJ2-1,once,TGTGCCAGTAGTTCCCCAACCCGCTCTTACAATGAGCAGTTCTTC,CASSSPTRSYNEQFF
TRBV19,-,TRBJ1-5,few,TGTGCCAGTAGTATAGGTTTCGGACGGACTAAAAATCAGCCCCAGCATTTT,CASSIGFGRTKNQPQHF